This entry lists 3 T cell receptor beta chains sequenced from one sample in a study of blood T cell repertoires in COVID-19 (dated by TCRdb to the early 2020s). Library preparation was by the immunoSEQ multiplex PCR assay. TCRdb holds this immuneACCESS table with in-frame rearrangements only. Some clones are missing; in checked studies, unresolved V genes explain under half, and the rest has no known cause. This sample lists 300,000 to 400,000 clones; roughly 90% were detected once. Of the sample, 7% to 7.5% falls within the top ten clones. The sequenced sample was peripheral blood. The receptors originated from a woman aged 55-69 years with COVID-19, enrolled during active disease.

V is TRBV5-1 and J is TRBJ2-1; 8 bases line up with TRBD2. V shed 0 bases, J shed 5 bases, and the junction held 7 bases outside the gene matches. Germline V gene data show CDR1 as SGHRS and CDR2 as YFSETQ. The CDR3 has 16 residues. In nucleotides, the CDR3 is TGCGCCAGCAGCTTGGAGGCTAGCGGGTTTAACAATGAGCAGTTCTTC. Translated: CASSLEASGFNNEQFF.

The chain employs TRBV5-4 and TRBJ1-2, with 10 bases matching TRBD1. Germline loops: CDR1 SGHNT, CDR2 YYREEE (reference sequence). The CDR3 has 13 residues. V was clipped by 4 bases and J by 5 bases; unmatched bases: 2. CDR3 coding DNA: TGTGCCAGCAGCCGGACAGGGGGATATGGCTACACCTTC. Its protein product is CASSRTGGYGYTF.

This clone appeared a single time. The genes are TRBV19 and TRBJ1-1; possible D gene TRBD1, 5 bases. The CDR3 covers 14 residues. The germline V gene has CDR1 LNHDA and CDR2 SQIVND (reference sequence). V lost 7 bases and J lost 0, with 12 bases in between. The CDR3 region is CASTTAYMNTEAFF. The CDR3 DNA reads as TGTGCCAGTACGACAGCATACATGAACACTGAAGCTTTCTTT. Together with reference TRBV19 and TRBJ1-1, the CDR3 gives the full variable domain: DGGITQSPKYLFRKEGQNVTLSCEQNLNHDAMYWYRQDPGQGLRLIYYSQIVNDFQKGDIAEGYSVSREKKESFPLTVTSAQKNPTAFYLCASTTAYMNTEAFFGQGTRLTVV.